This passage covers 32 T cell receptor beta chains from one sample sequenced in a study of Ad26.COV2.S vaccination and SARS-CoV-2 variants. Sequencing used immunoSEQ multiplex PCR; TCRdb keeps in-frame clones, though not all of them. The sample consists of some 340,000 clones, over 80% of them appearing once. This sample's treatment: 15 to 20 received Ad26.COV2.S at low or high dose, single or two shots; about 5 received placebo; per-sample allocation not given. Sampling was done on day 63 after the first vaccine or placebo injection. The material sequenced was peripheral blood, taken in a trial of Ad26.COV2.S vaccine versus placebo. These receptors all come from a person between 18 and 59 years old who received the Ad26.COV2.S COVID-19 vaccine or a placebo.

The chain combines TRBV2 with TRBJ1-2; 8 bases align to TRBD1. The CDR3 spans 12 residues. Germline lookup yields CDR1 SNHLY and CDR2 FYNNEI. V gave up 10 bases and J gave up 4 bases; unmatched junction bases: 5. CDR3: CATWTGSYGYTF. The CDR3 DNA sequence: TGTGCCACTTGGACAGGGAGCTATGGCTACACCTTC.

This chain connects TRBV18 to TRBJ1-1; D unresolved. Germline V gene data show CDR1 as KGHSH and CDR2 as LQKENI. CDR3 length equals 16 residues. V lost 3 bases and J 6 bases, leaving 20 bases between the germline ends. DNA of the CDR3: TGTGCCAGCTCACCTATCATCGGTATTGGAGGCGCTGAAGCTTTCTTT. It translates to CASSPIIGIGGAEAFF.

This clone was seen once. CDR3 nucleotide sequence: TGTGCCAGCAGTTTAAGGGTCGGGACACAATCTGGAAACACCATATATTTT. It codes for CASSLRVGTQSGNTIYF. J is TRBJ1-3 and V is TRBV27, with D maybe TRBD1 (6 bases). Trimming took off 2 bases at V and 1 base at J, with 15 bases between the two ends. The germline V gene encodes CDR1 MNHEY and CDR2 SMNVEV (reference sequence). The CDR3 length is 17 residues.

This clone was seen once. DNA of the CDR3: TGTGCCAGCAGCAGAGAGGCAGATACGCAGTATTTT. Translated, it gives CASSREADTQYF. The chain is built from TRBV9 and TRBJ2-3; D gene ambiguous. The germline V gene encodes CDR1 SGDLS and CDR2 YYNGEE. The CDR3 length is 12 residues. Deletions cut 4 bases from V and 4 bases from J, with 7 bases between.

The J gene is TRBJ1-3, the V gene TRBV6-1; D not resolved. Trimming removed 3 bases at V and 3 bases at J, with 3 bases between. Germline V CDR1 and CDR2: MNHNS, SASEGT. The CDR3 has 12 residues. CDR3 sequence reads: CASSDFGNTIYF. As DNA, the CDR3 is TGTGCCAGCAGTGATTTTGGAAACACCATATATTTT.

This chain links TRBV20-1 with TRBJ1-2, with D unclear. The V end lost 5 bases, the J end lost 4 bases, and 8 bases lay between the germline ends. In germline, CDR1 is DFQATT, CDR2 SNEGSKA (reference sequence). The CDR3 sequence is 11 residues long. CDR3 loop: CSAYEGYGYTF. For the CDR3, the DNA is TGCAGTGCTTATGAAGGCTATGGCTACACCTTC.

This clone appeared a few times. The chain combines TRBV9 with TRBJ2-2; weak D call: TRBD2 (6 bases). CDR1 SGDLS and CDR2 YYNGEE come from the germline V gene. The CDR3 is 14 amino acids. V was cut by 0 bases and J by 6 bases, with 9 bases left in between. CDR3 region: CASSVVGGPGELFF. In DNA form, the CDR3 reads TGTGCCAGCAGCGTAGTCGGGGGTCCCGGGGAGCTGTTTTTT.

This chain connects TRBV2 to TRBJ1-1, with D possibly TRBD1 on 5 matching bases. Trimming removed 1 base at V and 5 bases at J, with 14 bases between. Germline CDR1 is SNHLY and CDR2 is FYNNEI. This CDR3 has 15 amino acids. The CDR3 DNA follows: TGTGCCAGCAGTGAAGGTCCCAGGGAGAGAACTGAAGCTTTCTTT. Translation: CASSEGPRERTEAFF.

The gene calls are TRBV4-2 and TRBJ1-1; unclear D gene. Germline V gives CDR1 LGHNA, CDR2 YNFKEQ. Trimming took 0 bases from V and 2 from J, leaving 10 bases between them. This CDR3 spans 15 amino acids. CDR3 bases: TGTGCCAGCAGCCAAGATATCAGCCGAAACACTGAAGCTTTCTTT. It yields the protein CASSQDISRNTEAFF.

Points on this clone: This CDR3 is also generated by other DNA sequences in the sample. CDR3 sequence: CASSGAGSYEQYF. CDR3 nucleotides: TGTGCCAGCAGTGGGGCAGGTTCCTACGAGCAGTACTTC. The chain has TRBV2 and TRBJ2-7, with no clear D. Germline V gene lookup returns CDR1 SNHLY and CDR2 FYNNEI. Trimming took 4 bases from V and 1 from J, leaving 8 bases between them. The CDR3 covers 13 residues.

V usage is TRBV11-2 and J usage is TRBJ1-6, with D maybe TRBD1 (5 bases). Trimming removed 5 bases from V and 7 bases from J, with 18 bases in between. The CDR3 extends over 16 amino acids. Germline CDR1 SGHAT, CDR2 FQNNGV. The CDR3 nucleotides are TGTGCCAGCAGCCCCACATTCGGGGCTATGAATTCACCCCTCCACTTT. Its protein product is CASSPTFGAMNSPLHF. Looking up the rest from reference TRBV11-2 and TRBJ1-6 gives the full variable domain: EAGVAQSPRYKIIEKRQSVAFWCNPISGHATLYWYQQILGQGPKLLIQFQNNGVVDDSQLPKDRFSAERLKGVDSTLKIQPAKLEDSAVYLCASSPTFGAMNSPLHFGNGTRLTVT.

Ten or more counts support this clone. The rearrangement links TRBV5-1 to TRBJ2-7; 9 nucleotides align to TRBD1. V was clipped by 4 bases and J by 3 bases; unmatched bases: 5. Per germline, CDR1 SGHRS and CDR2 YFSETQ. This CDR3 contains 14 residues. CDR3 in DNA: TGCGCCAGCAGCCCCGGGACAGGGAACTACGAGCAGTACTTC. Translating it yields CASSPGTGNYEQYF.

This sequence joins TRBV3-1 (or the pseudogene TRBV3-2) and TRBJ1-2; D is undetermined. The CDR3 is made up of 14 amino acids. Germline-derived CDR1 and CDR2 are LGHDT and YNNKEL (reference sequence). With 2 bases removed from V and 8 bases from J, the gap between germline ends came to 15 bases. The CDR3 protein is CASSQLTREEGYTF. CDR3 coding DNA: TGTGCCAGCAGCCAACTAACAAGGGAGGAGGGCTACACCTTC.

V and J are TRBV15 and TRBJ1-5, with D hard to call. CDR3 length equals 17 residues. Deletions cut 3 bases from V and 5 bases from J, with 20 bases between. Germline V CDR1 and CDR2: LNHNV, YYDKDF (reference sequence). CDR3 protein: CATSRMPTRKSYQPQHF. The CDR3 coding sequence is TGTGCCACCAGCAGGATGCCGACAAGAAAGAGCTATCAGCCCCAGCATTTT.

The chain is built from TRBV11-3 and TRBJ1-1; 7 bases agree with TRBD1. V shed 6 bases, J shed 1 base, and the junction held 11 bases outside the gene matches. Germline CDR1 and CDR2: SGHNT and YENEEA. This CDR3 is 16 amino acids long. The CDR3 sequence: CASSQRRGQANTEAFF. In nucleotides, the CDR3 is TGTGCCAGCAGTCAAAGGCGAGGACAGGCGAACACTGAAGCTTTCTTT.

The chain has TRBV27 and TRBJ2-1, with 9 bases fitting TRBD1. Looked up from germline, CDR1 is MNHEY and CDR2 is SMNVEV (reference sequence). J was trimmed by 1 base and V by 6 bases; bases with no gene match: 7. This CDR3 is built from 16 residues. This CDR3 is CASRGGGTGSYNEQFF. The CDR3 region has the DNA TGTGCCAGCAGGGGCGGTGGGACAGGGTCCTACAATGAGCAGTTCTTC.

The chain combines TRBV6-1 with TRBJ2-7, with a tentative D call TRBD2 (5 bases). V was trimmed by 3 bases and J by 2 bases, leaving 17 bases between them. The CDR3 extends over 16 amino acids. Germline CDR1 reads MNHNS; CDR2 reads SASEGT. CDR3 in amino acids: CASSDNGVSPTYEQYF. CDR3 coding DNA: TGTGCCAGCAGTGACAACGGGGTTTCCCCTACCTACGAGCAGTACTTC.

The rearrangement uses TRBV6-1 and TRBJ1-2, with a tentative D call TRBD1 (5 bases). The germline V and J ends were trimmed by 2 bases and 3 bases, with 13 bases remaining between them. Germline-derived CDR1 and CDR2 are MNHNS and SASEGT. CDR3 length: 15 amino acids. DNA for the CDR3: TGTGCCAGCAGTGAATGGGGGACGCAGGACTATGGCTACACCTTC. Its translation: CASSEWGTQDYGYTF.

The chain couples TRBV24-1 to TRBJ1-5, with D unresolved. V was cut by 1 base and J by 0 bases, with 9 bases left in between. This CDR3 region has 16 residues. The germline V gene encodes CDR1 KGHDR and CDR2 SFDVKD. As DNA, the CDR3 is TGTGCCACCAGTGATTTTCCAAACTATAGCAATCAGCCCCAGCATTTT. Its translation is CATSDFPNYSNQPQHF.

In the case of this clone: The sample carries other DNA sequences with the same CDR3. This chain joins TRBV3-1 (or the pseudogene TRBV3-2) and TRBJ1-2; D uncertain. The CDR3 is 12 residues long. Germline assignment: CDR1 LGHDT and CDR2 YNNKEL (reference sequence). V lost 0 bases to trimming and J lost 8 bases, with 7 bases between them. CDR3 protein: CASSQDLRGYTF. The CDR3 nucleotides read TGTGCCAGCAGCCAAGATCTCAGAGGCTACACCTTC.

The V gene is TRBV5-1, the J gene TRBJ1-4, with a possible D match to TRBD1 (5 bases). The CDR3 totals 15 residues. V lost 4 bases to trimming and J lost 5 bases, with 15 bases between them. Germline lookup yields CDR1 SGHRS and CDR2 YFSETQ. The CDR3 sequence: CASSPAVGGNEKLFF. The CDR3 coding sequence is TGCGCCAGCAGCCCGGCTGTCGGGGGGAATGAAAAACTGTTTTTT.

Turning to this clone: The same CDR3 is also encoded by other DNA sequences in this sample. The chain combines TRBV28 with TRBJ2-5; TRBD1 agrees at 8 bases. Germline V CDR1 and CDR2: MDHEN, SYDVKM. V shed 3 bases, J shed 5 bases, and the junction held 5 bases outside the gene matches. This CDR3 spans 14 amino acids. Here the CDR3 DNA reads TGTGCCAGCAGTTTTTCAGGGGGCCGGGAGACCCAGTACTTC. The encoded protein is CASSFSGGRETQYF.

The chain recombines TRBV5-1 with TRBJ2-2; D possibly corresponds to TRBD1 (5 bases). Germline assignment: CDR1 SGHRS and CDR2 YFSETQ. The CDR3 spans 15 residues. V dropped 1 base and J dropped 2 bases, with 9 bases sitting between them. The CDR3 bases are TGCGCCAGCAGCTTGATTAGGACAAACACCGGGGAGCTGTTTTTT. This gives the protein CASSLIRTNTGELFF. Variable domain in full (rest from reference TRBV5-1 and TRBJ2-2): KAGVTQTPRYLIKTRGQQVTLSCSPISGHRSVSWYQQTPGQGLQFLFEYFSETQRNKGNFPGRFSGRQFSNSRSEMNVSTLELGDSALYLCASSLIRTNTGELFFGEGSRLTVL.

CDR3 coding DNA: TGTGCCAGCTCGAGGTACACAGGGCAGTATTTT. Protein product: CASSRYTGQYF. V and J are TRBV2 and TRBJ2-3; possible D gene TRBD1, 5 bases. The CDR3 runs to 11 residues. Trimming stripped 8 bases from V and 11 bases from J, with 14 bases between. From germline, CDR1 is SNHLY and CDR2 FYNNEI.

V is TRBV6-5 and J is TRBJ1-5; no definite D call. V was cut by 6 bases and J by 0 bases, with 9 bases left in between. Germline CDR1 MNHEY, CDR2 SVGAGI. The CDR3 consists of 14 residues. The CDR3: CASSSSRSNQPQHF. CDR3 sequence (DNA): TGTGCCAGCAGCTCAAGCCGTAGCAATCAGCCCCAGCATTTT.

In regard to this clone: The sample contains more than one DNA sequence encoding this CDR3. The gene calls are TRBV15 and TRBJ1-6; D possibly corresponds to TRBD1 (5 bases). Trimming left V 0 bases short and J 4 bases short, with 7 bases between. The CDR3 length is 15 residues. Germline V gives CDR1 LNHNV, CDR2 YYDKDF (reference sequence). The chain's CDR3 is CATSRDGQYNSPLHF. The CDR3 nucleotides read TGTGCCACCAGCAGAGATGGACAATATAATTCACCCCTCCACTTT.

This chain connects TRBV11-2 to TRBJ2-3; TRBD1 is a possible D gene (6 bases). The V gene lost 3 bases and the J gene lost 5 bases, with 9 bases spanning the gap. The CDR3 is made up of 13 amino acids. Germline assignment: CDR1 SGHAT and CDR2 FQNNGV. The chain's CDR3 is CASSFSGEDTQYF. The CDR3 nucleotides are TGTGCCAGCAGCTTCTCAGGGGAAGATACGCAGTATTTT.

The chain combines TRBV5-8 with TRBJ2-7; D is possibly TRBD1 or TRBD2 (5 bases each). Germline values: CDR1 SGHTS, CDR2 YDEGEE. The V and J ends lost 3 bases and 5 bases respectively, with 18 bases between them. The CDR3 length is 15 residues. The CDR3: CASSSRDLNLHEQYF. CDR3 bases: TGTGCCAGCAGCTCCCGGGACCTCAATCTCCACGAGCAGTACTTC.

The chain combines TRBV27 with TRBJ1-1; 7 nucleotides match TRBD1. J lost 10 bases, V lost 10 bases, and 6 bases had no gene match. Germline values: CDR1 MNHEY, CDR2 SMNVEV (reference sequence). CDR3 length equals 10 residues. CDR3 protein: CATCTGVAFF. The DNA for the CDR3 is TGTGCCACCTGCACAGGGGTAGCTTTCTTT.

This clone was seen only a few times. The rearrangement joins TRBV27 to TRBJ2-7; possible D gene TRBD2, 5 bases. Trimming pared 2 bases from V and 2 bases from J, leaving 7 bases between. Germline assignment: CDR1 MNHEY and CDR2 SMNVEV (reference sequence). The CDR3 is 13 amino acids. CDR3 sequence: CASSLRETYEQYF. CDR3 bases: TGTGCCAGCAGTTTAAGGGAGACCTACGAGCAGTACTTC.

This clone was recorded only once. As DNA, the CDR3 is TGTGCCAGCAGCAAAGCGGGGGCCAGGGGCTCCTACGAGCAGTACTTC. Translated: CASSKAGARGSYEQYF. The gene calls are TRBV21-1 and TRBJ2-7; the D segment call TRBD1 is taken from the table without a DNA check. TRBV21-1 is marked as a pseudogene. The CDR3 length is 16 residues.

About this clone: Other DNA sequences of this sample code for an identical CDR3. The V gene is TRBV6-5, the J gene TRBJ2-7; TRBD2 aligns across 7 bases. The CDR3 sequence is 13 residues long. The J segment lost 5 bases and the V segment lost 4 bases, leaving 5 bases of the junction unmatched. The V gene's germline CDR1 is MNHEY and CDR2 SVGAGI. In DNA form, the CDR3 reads TGTGCCAGCAGTTTAGGGACTATTCACGAGCAGTACTTC. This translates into CASSLGTIHEQYF.